This T cell receptor beta chain was found in a study of cytotoxic CD8 clonotypes in ibrutinib-treated CLL. Background on the study: Partial responses numbered around 24 and complete responses 2; after a median about 62 months, 14 stayed remitted and approximately twelve progressed. Samples had a mean of roughly 260,000 productive templates and 94,082 productive rearrangements.

The assay was immunoSEQ multiplex PCR, and TCRdb's table has in-frame clones only and misses some. The sample has about 140,000 clones, 60% to 85% seen once. Only a few counts were recorded for this clone. This material consisted of PBMCs, taken after 12 months of ibrutinib treatment. The TCR sequence derives from a human donor with chronic lymphocytic leukemia.

The CDR3 DNA is TGTGCCAGCAGCTTAGAAGCAGGGGGCTATGGCTACACCTTC. Translated, it gives CASSLEAGGYGYTF. The chain couples TRBV7-2 to TRBJ1-2; TRBD1 matches at 7 bases. With 1 base clipped from V and 4 bases from J, the junction kept 3 bases outside the gene matches. This CDR3 region has 14 residues. Germline CDR1 reads SGHTA; CDR2 reads FQGNSA.